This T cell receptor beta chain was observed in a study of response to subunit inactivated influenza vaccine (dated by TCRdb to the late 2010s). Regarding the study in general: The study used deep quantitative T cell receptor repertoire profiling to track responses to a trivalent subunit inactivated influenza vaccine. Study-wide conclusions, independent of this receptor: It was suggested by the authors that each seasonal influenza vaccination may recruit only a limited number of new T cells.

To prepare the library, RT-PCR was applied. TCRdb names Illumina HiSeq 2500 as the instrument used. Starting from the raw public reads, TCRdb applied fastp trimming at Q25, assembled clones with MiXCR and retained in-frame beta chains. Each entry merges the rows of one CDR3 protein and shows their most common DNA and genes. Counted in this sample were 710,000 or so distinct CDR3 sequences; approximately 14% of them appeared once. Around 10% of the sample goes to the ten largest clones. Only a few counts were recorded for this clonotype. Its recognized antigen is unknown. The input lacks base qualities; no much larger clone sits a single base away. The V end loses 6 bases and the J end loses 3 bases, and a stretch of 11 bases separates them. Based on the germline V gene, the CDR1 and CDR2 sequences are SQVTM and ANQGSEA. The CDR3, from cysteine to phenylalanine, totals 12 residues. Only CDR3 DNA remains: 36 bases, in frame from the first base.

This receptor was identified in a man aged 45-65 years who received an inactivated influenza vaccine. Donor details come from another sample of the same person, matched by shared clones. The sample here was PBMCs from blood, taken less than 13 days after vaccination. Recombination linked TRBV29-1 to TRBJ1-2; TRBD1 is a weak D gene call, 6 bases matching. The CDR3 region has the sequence CSVRQEHYGYTF. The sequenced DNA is TGCAGCGTGAGACAGGAGCACTATGGCTACACCTTC.